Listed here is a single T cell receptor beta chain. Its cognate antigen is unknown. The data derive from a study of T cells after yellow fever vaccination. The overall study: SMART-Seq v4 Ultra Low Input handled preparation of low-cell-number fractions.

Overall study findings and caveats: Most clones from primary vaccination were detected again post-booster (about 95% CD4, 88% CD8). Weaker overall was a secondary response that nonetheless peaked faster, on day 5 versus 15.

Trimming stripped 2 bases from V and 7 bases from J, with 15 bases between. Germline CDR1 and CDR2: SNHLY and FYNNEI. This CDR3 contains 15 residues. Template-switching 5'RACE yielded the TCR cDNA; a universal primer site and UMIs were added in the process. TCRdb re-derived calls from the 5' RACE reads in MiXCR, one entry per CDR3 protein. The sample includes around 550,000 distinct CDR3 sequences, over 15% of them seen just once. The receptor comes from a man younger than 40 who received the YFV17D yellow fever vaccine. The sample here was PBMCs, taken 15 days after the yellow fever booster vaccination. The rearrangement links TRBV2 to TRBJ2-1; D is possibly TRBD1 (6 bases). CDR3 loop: CASSERGYDANEQFF. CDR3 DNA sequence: TGTGCCAGCAGTGAAAGGGGGTACGACGCGAATGAGCAGTTCTTC.